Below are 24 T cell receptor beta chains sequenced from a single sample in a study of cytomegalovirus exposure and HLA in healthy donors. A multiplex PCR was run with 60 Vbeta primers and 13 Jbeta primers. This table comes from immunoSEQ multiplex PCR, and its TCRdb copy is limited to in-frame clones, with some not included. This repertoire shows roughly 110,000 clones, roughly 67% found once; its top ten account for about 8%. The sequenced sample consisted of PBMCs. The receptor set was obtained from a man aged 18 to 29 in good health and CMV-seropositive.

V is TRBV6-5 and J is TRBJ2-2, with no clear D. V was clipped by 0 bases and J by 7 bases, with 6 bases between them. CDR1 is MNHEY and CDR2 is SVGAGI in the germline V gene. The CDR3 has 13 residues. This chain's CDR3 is CASSYSSVGELFF. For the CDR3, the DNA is TGTGCCAGCAGTTACTCGAGTGTCGGGGAGCTGTTTTTT.

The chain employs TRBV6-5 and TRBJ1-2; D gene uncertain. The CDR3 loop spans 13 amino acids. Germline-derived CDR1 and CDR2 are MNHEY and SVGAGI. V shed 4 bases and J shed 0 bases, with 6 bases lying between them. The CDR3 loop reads CASSSLSNYGYTF. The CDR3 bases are TGTGCCAGCAGTTCTCTTTCTAACTATGGCTACACCTTC.

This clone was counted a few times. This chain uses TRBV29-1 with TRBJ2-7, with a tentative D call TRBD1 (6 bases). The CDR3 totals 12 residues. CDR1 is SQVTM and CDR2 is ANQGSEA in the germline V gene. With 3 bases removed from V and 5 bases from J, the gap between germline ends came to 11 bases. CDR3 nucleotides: TGCAGCGTTGATTGGGGGCTGGACGAGCAGTACTTC. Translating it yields CSVDWGLDEQYF.

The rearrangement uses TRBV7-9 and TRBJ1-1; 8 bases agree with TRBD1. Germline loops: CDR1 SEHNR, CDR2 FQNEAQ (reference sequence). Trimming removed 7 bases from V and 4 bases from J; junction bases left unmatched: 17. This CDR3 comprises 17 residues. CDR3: CASNLIGQGAGSTEAFF. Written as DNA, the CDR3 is TGTGCCAGCAACCTAATTGGGCAGGGGGCTGGGAGCACTGAAGCTTTCTTT.

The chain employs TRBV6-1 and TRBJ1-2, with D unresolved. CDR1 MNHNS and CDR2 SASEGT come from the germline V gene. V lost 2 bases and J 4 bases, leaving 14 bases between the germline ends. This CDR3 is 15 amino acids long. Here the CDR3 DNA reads TGTGCCAGCAGTGAATATTTCGGTTCCTTCTATGGCTACACCTTC. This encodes CASSEYFGSFYGYTF.

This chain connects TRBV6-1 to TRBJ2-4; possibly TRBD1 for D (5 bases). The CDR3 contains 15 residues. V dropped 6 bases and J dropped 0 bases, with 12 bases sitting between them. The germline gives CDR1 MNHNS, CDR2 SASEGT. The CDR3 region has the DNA TGTGCCAGCAGGTATGACAGAGTAGCCAAAAACATTCAGTACTTC. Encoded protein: CASRYDRVAKNIQYF.

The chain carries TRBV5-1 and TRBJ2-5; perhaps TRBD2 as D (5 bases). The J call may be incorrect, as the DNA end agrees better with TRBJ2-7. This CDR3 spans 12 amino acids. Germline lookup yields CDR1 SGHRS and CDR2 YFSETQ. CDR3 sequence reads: CASSLTGNEQYF. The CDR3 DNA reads TGCGCCAGCAGCTTGACCGGGAACGAGCAGTACTTC.

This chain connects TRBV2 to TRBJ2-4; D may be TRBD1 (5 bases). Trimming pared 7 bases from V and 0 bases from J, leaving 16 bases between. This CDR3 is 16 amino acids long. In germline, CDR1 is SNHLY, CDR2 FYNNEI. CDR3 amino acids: CASTLGPDPAKNIQYF. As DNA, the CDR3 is TGTGCCAGCACTTTGGGGCCTGACCCAGCCAAAAACATTCAGTACTTC.

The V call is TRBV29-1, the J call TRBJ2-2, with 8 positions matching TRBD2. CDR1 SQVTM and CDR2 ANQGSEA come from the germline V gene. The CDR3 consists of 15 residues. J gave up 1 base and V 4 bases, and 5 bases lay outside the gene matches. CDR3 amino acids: CSVGNSGVNTGELFF. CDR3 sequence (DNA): TGCAGCGTTGGTAATAGCGGGGTGAACACCGGGGAGCTGTTTTTT.

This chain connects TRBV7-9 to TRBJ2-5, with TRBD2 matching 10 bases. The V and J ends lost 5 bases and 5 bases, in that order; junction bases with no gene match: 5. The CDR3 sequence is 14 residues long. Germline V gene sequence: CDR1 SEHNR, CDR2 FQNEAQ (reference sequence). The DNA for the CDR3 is TGTGCCAGCAGCCCTAGCGGGGGAGGGGAGACCCAGTACTTC. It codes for CASSPSGGGETQYF. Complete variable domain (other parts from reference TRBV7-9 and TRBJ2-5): DTGVSQNPRHKITKRGQNVTFRCDPISEHNRLYWYRQTLGQGPEFLTYFQNEAQLEKSRLLSDRFSAERPKGSFSTLEIQRTEQGDSAMYLCASSPSGGGETQYFGPGTRLLVL.

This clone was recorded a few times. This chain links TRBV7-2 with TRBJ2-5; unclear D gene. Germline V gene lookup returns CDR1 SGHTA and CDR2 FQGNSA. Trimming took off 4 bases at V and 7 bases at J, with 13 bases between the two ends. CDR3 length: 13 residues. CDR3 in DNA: TGTGCCAGCAGCTACCTGACATTAGGGACCCAGTACTTC. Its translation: CASSYLTLGTQYF.

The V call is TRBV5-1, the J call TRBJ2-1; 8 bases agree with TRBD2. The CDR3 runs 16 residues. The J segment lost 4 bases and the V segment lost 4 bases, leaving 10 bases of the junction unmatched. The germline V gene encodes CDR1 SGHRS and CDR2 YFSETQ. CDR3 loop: CASSPTGGGRYNEQFF. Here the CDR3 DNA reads TGCGCCAGCAGCCCGACGGGGGGGGGAAGGTACAATGAGCAGTTCTTC. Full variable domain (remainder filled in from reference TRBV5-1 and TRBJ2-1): KAGVTQTPRYLIKTRGQQVTLSCSPISGHRSVSWYQQTPGQGLQFLFEYFSETQRNKGNFPGRFSGRQFSNSRSEMNVSTLELGDSALYLCASSPTGGGRYNEQFFGPGTRLTVL.

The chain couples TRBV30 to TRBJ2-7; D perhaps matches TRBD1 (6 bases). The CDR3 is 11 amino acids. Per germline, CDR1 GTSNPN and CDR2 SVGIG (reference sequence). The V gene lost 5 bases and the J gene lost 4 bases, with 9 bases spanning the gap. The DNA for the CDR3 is TGTGCCTGGGGAGACAGGTACGAGCAGTACTTC. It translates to CAWGDRYEQYF.

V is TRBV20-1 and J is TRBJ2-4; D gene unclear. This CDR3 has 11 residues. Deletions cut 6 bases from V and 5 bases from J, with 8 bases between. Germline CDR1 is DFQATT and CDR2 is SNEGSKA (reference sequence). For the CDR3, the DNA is TGCAGTGCGTCTAGAGAAAACATTCAGTACTTC. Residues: CSASRENIQYF.

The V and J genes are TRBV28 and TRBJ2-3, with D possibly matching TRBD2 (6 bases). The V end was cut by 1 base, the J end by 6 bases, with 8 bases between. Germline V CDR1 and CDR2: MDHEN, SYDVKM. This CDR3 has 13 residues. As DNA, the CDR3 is TGTGCCAGCAGTTTATTCAGCGGGGATACGCAGTATTTT. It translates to CASSLFSGDTQYF.

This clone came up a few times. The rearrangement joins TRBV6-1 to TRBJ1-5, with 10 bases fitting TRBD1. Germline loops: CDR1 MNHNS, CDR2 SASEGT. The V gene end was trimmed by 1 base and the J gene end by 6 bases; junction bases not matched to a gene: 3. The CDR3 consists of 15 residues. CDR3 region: CASSEETGGVQPQHF. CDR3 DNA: TGTGCCAGCAGTGAAGAGACAGGGGGCGTTCAGCCCCAGCATTTT.

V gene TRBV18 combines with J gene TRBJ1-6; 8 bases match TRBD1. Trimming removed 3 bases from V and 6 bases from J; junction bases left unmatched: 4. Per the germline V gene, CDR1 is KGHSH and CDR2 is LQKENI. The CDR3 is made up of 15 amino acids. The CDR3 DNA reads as TGTGCCAGCTCACCCCGGACAGGGAGTAATTCACCCCTCCACTTT. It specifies CASSPRTGSNSPLHF.

CDR3 sequence (DNA): TGTGTCAGAATCTTCGCCGGGACTAGCTCCTACGAGCAGTACTTC. This encodes CVRIFAGTSSYEQYF. The V call is TRBV7-5, the J call TRBJ2-7; TRBD2, as called in the table, went unchecked against the DNA. TRBV7-5 is termed a pseudogene. The CDR3 has 15 amino acids.

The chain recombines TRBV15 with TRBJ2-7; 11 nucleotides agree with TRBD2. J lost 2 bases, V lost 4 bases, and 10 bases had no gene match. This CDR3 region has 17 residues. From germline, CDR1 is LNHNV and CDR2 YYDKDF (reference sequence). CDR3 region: CATSMKPLAGAAYEQYV. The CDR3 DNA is TGTGCCACCAGCATGAAGCCACTAGCGGGGGCCGCCTACGAGCAGTACGTC.

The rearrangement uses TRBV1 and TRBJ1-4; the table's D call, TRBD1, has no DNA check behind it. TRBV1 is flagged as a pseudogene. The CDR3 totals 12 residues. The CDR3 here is CTSRDRVEKLFF. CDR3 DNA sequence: TGCACCAGCAGGGACAGAGTTGAAAAACTGTTTTTT.

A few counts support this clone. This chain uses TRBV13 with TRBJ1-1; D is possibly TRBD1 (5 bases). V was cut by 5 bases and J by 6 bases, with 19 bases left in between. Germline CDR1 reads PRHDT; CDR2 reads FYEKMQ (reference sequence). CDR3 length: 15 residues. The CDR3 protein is CASSPHTQGFSEAFF. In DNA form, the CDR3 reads TGTGCCAGCAGCCCTCACACTCAGGGTTTCTCTGAAGCTTTCTTT.

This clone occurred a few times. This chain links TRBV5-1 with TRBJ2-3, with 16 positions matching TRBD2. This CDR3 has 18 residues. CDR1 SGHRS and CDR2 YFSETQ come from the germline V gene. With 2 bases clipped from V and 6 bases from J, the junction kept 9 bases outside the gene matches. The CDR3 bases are TGCGCCAGCAGCTTCCCGGGACTAGCGGGGGGGCCGGGTGATACGCAGTATTTT. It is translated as CASSFPGLAGGPGDTQYF.

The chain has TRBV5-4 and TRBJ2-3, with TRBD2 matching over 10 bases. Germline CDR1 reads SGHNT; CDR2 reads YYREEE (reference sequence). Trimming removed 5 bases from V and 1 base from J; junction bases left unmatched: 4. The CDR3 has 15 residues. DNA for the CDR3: TGTGCCAGCAGTCGAACTAGCGGGGGCACAGATACGCAGTATTTT. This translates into CASSRTSGGTDTQYF. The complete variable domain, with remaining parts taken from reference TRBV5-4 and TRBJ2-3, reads ETGVTQSPTHLIKTRGQQVTLRCSSQSGHNTVSWYQQALGQGPQFIFQYYREEENGRGNFPPRFSGLQFPNYSSELNVNALELDDSALYLCASSRTSGGTDTQYFGPGTRLTVL.

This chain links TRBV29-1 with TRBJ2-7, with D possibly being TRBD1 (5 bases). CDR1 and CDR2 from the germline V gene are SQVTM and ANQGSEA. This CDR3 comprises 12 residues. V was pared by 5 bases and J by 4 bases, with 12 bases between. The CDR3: CSVRQGKYEQYF. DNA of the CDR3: TGCAGCGTTCGCCAGGGTAAATACGAGCAGTACTTC.